What follows describes a single T cell receptor (beta chain). What it binds is unknown. Germline-derived CDR1 and CDR2 are MDHEN and SYDVKM. CDR3 size: 16 residues. V was clipped by 4 bases and J by 5 bases, with 18 bases between them. Repertoires were generated with immunoSEQ multiplex PCR, while TCRdb's copy carries only in-frame clones and drops some. The table has 250,000 to 300,000 clones, almost 95% seen once. The data belong to a study of T cell responses to AZD1222 COVID-19 vaccine. Study-wide points: The repertoires were collected only after the peak T cell response. Spike-specific TCR breadth and depth grew following two AZD1222 doses.

The chain carries TRBV28 and TRBJ2-1; TRBD1 might be the D (6 bases). The receptor was isolated from an adult who received the AZD1222 COVID-19 vaccine. Sequenced here: peripheral blood, sampled 28 days after the second AZD1222 dose. The CDR3 loop reads CASSYSRDTQNNEQFF. CDR3 in DNA: TGTGCCAGCAGTTATTCTCGGGACACTCAAAACAATGAGCAGTTCTTC.